This TCR beta chain was found in a study of blood T cell repertoires in COVID-19. Some clones are missing from TCRdb's copy, which holds only in-frame ones; the method was immunoSEQ multiplex PCR. The data hold approximately 250,000 clones, with approximately 88% observed a single time. V was cut by 7 bases and J by 7 bases, with 25 bases left in between. The V gene's germline CDR1 is LNHDA and CDR2 SQIVND (reference sequence). The CDR3 loop spans 16 amino acids. The sequence came from a woman aged 40 to 50 with acute COVID-19. The sample consisted of PBMCs or T cells enriched from blood (not recorded which). The chain links TRBV19 to TRBJ2-5; possibly TRBD1 for D (8 bases). The CDR3 DNA reads TGTGCCAGTACCGAGATTGGACAGGGAGGGTTAGGGACCCAGTACTTC. This gives the protein CASTEIGQGGLGTQYF.